Below, 29 T cell receptor beta chains from the same sample are listed, as sequenced in a study of CD8 T cells in Susac syndrome. Random hexamers were used to reverse transcribe about 0.45 to 1 ug of RNA. Each CDR3 protein gets one entry after TCRdb re-called the immunoSEQ multiplex PCR reads with MiXCR. The data hold about 130,000 distinct CDR3 sequences, with more than 90% observed a single time. The sequencing input was CD4+ T cells from PBMCs. These receptors all come from a human donor in good health.

The genes are TRBV29-1 and TRBJ1-1; TRBD1 matches at 10 bases. Germline V gene sequence: CDR1 SQVTM, CDR2 ANQGSEA. Trimming cost V 3 bases and J 1 base; bases outside gene matches: 11. CDR3 length: 17 amino acids. CDR3: CSVDPGTGAFTNTEAFF. For the CDR3, the DNA is TGCAGCGTTGACCCCGGGACAGGGGCGTTTACGAACACTGAAGCTTTCTTT.

The chain recombines TRBV9 with TRBJ2-5; D unresolved. The CDR3 totals 14 residues. Germline V gene lookup returns CDR1 SGDLS and CDR2 YYNGEE. Trimming removed 0 bases at V and 2 bases at J, with 8 bases between. CDR3 in DNA: TGTGCCAGCAGCGTAGCGCCCCGGCAAGAGACCCAGTACTTC. It codes for CASSVAPRQETQYF.

The V and J genes are TRBV7-2 and TRBJ2-1, with 8 bases matching TRBD2. The ends lost 1 base at V and 1 base at J; junction bases unmatched: 6. Germline CDR1 reads SGHTA; CDR2 reads FQGNSA. The CDR3 extends over 17 amino acids. The CDR3 DNA reads as TGTGCCAGCAGCTTAGATCTAGCGGGCCTATCCTACAATGAGCAGTTCTTC. This codes for CASSLDLAGLSYNEQFF. The variable domain in full, completed from reference TRBV7-2 and TRBJ2-1, reads GAGVSQSPSNKVTEKGKDVELRCDPISGHTALYWYRQSLGQGLEFLIYFQGNSAPDKSGLPSDRFSAERTGGSVSTLTIQRTQQEDSAVYLCASSLDLAGLSYNEQFFGPGTRLTVL.

This clonotype was counted once. The rearrangement links TRBV18 to TRBJ1-2, with no clear D. Trimming removed 4 bases at V and 5 bases at J, with 17 bases between. Germline V CDR1 and CDR2: KGHSH, LQKENI. This CDR3 comprises 15 residues. The CDR3 sequence: CASSHQRLQEYGYTF. CDR3 DNA sequence: TGTGCCAGCTCACACCAGCGCCTACAAGAATATGGCTACACCTTC.

The chain carries TRBV7-2 and TRBJ1-5; 7 nucleotides match TRBD1. The CDR3 totals 15 residues. The V segment lost 5 bases and the J segment 4 bases; nucleotides outside the gene matches: 8. Germline V CDR1 and CDR2: SGHTA, FQGNSA. CDR3 sequence: CASSDRTQGNQPQHF. The CDR3 nucleotides read TGTGCCAGCAGCGACCGCACACAGGGGAATCAGCCCCAGCATTTT. Drawing the rest from reference TRBV7-2 and TRBJ1-5, the complete variable domain is GAGVSQSPSNKVTEKGKDVELRCDPISGHTALYWYRQSLGQGLEFLIYFQGNSAPDKSGLPSDRFSAERTGGSVSTLTIQRTQQEDSAVYLCASSDRTQGNQPQHFGDGTRLSIL.

The chain is built from TRBV6-1 and TRBJ2-7; D call uncertain. The CDR3 totals 13 residues. Trimming stripped 0 bases from V and 2 bases from J, with 5 bases between. CDR1 is MNHNS and CDR2 is SASEGT in the germline V gene. CDR3 coding DNA: TGTGCCAGCAGTGAAGCTGGAACCTACGAGCAGTACTTC. As protein: CASSEAGTYEQYF.

This clonotype was counted once. The rearrangement uses TRBV19 and TRBJ2-7; 8 nucleotides match TRBD2. With V trimmed by 3 bases and J by 3 bases, 1 base remained unmatched. This CDR3 has 13 residues. In germline, CDR1 is LNHDA, CDR2 SQIVND (reference sequence). The CDR3 DNA reads as TGTGCCAGTAGTATCGGGGGGGACTACGAGCAGTACTTC. Residues: CASSIGGDYEQYF. Combining the CDR3 with reference TRBV19 and TRBJ2-7 gives the whole variable domain DGGITQSPKYLFRKEGQNVTLSCEQNLNHDAMYWYRQDPGQGLRLIYYSQIVNDFQKGDIAEGYSVSREKKESFPLTVTSAQKNPTAFYLCASSIGGDYEQYFGPGTRLTVT.

The V call is TRBV6-4, the J call TRBJ1-1; no clear D. The CDR3 sequence is 13 residues long. Trimming shortened V by 5 bases and J by 0 bases, and 7 bases separated the two germline ends. Germline CDR1 and CDR2: MRHNA and SNTAGT. The CDR3: CASSQQMNTEAFF. DNA of the CDR3: TGTGCCAGCAGTCAACAGATGAACACTGAAGCTTTCTTT.

The gene calls are TRBV28 and TRBJ2-5; a weak D match, TRBD1 (5 bases). Deletions cut 5 bases from V and 13 bases from J, with 17 bases between. The CDR3 is made up of 12 amino acids. Germline values: CDR1 MDHEN, CDR2 SYDVKM. The CDR3 DNA reads as TGTGCCAGCAGTAAGACCAGGGCCCACCGGTACTTC. Translation gives CASSKTRAHRYF.

The rearrangement joins TRBV3-1 to TRBJ2-4; a weak D match, TRBD2 (6 bases). V was clipped by 0 bases and J by 2 bases, with 17 bases between them. Germline V gene lookup returns CDR1 LGHDT and CDR2 YNNKEL (reference sequence). The CDR3 consists of 18 residues. The CDR3 DNA reads TGTGCCAGCAGCCAAGATTGGTCAGGGAGGTTATCCAAAAACATTCAGTACTTC. Translated: CASSQDWSGRLSKNIQYF.

The chain joins TRBV28 to TRBJ2-4; D is uncertain. CDR3 length: 12 amino acids. V gave up 9 bases and J gave up 0 bases, with 6 bases separating them. Germline assignment: CDR1 MDHEN and CDR2 SYDVKM. CDR3: CASQVAKNIQYF. CDR3 sequence (DNA): TGTGCCAGTCAGGTAGCCAAAAACATTCAGTACTTC.

The rearrangement uses TRBV18 and TRBJ1-4; tentative D call: TRBD1 (6 bases). The CDR3 sequence is 17 residues long. The germline V gene encodes CDR1 KGHSH and CDR2 LQKENI. V gave up 2 bases and J gave up 0 bases, with 13 bases separating them. CDR3 nucleotide sequence: TGTGCCAGCTCACCAACAGGGCGGCCAACAACTAATGAAAAACTGTTTTTT. Translated: CASSPTGRPTTNEKLFF. Based on the CDR3 plus reference TRBV18 and TRBJ1-4, the full variable domain is NAGVMQNPRHLVRRRGQEARLRCSPMKGHSHVYWYRQLPEEGLKFMVYLQKENIIDESGMPKERFSAEFPKEGPSILRIQQVVRGDSAAYFCASSPTGRPTTNEKLFFGSGTQLSVL.

CDR3 amino acids: CAISESTDQTQYF. CDR3 nucleotide sequence: TGTGCCATCAGTGAGTCGACTGACCAGACCCAGTACTTC. This chain connects TRBV10-3 to TRBJ2-5, with no clear D. Germline assignment: CDR1 ENHRY and CDR2 SYGVKD. Trimming shortened V by 0 bases and J by 6 bases, and 8 bases separated the two germline ends. The CDR3 loop spans 13 amino acids.

The chain combines TRBV19 with TRBJ2-5; D perhaps matches TRBD2 (5 bases). Germline CDR1 LNHDA, CDR2 SQIVND (reference sequence). Between the trimmed V and J ends, which lost 8 bases and 5 bases, there was a span of 21 bases. The CDR3 is 15 amino acids. As DNA, the CDR3 is TGTGCCAGTGGTTCCAGGCCAACCGGGGAGGAGACCCAGTACTTC. Translating it yields CASGSRPTGEETQYF.

This clonotype has more than one count but fewer than ten. The CDR3 reads CASSPEEETQYF. In nucleotides, the CDR3 is TGTGCCAGCAGCCCTGAAGAAGAGACCCAGTACTTC. The chain uses TRBV5-4 and TRBJ2-5, with no clear D. The CDR3 has 12 amino acids. V lost 4 bases and J 3 bases, leaving 7 bases between the germline ends. CDR1 is SGHNT and CDR2 is YYREEE in the germline V gene (reference sequence).

The J gene is TRBJ2-7, the V gene TRBV4-2; no clear D gene. Germline assignment: CDR1 LGHNA and CDR2 YNFKEQ. The CDR3 extends over 12 amino acids. V lost 4 bases to trimming and J lost 2 bases, with 6 bases between them. The CDR3 region has the DNA TGTGCCAGCAGCCCCCAACCCTACGAGCAGTACTTC. This codes for CASSPQPYEQYF.

The chain is built from TRBV30 and TRBJ1-1, with D possibly matching TRBD1 (6 bases). Trimming shortened V by 0 bases and J by 0 bases, and 20 bases separated the two germline ends. CDR3 length: 18 amino acids. The V gene's germline CDR1 is GTSNPN and CDR2 SVGIG (reference sequence). The CDR3 nucleotides are TGTGCCTGGAGTGTATCAACACTAAACAGGGCACTGAACACTGAAGCTTTCTTT. Its translation: CAWSVSTLNRALNTEAFF.

The chain uses TRBV7-2 and TRBJ1-2; no reliable D call. CDR3 length: 14 amino acids. Trimming shortened V by 5 bases and J by 6 bases, and 16 bases separated the two germline ends. In germline, CDR1 is SGHTA, CDR2 FQGNSA. CDR3 nucleotides: TGTGCCAGCAGCACCTTCCAGGTTTCTGATGGCTACACCTTC. Protein product: CASSTFQVSDGYTF.

V gene TRBV23-1 combines with J gene TRBJ1-4, with no clear D. TRBV23-1 is treated as an ORF (open reading frame) with a function not yet certain. V lost 6 bases to trimming and J lost 8 bases, with 19 bases between them. The CDR3 length is 15 residues. CDR3 protein: CASRLLALEEEKLFF. CDR3 DNA: TGCGCCAGCAGACTATTGGCCCTGGAAGAGGAAAAACTGTTTTTT.

J is TRBJ1-2 and V is TRBV28; TRBD1 is a possible D gene (6 bases). The ends were cut back, 4 bases at V and 7 bases at J, with 13 bases in the middle. CDR3 length: 13 amino acids. Germline V gene sequence: CDR1 MDHEN, CDR2 SYDVKM. The CDR3 spells CASSSSQGFGYTF. For the CDR3, the DNA is TGTGCCAGCAGTTCCTCTCAGGGGTTTGGCTACACCTTC.

The chain employs TRBV3-1 and TRBJ2-2; D is unclear. CDR1 is LGHDT, CDR2 YNNKEL, per germline (reference sequence). The CDR3 contains 13 residues. V was shortened by 1 base and J by 7 bases, with 7 bases between the two germline ends. CDR3 protein: CASSQVFGGELFF. As DNA, the CDR3 is TGTGCCAGCAGCCAAGTGTTCGGCGGGGAGCTGTTTTTT.

V gene TRBV18 combines with J gene TRBJ2-1, with 12 nucleotides matching TRBD2. The V gene's germline CDR1 is KGHSH and CDR2 LQKENI. V dropped 0 bases and J dropped 0; count of bases not matched to a gene: 6. The CDR3 extends over 19 amino acids. CDR3 bases: TGTGCCAGCTCACCACCGGGACTAGCGGGTTATAGCTCCTACAATGAGCAGTTCTTC. As protein: CASSPPGLAGYSSYNEQFF. The whole variable domain, remainder taken from reference TRBV18 and TRBJ2-1, is NAGVMQNPRHLVRRRGQEARLRCSPMKGHSHVYWYRQLPEEGLKFMVYLQKENIIDESGMPKERFSAEFPKEGPSILRIQQVVRGDSAAYFCASSPPGLAGYSSYNEQFFGPGTRLTVL.

V gene TRBV11-2 combines with J gene TRBJ2-1; D may be TRBD2 (6 bases). This CDR3 has 17 amino acids. The V end lost 7 bases, the J end lost 4 bases, and 23 bases lay between the germline ends. Germline CDR1 is SGHAT and CDR2 is FQNNGV. DNA for the CDR3: TGTGCCAGCAACGTCCCGGGACTCCCCCCGGGATACAATGAGCAGTTCTTC. Amino acid sequence: CASNVPGLPPGYNEQFF.

The chain recombines TRBV27 with TRBJ2-1; no clear D. The CDR3 totals 10 residues. Germline CDR1 reads MNHEY; CDR2 reads SMNVEV (reference sequence). The V end lost 11 bases, the J end lost 5 bases, and 7 bases lay between the germline ends. DNA for the CDR3: TGTGCCTTCCTGGACAATGAGCAGTTCTTC. Its protein product is CAFLDNEQFF.

The chain joins TRBV6-6 to TRBJ2-1; D ambiguous. This CDR3 spans 13 amino acids. Germline CDR1 reads MNHNY; CDR2 reads SVGAGI (reference sequence). V gave up 1 base and J gave up 6 bases, with 7 bases separating them. The CDR3 DNA reads as TGTGCCAGCAGTTACTTTGCAGGCAATGAGCAGTTCTTC. It translates to CASSYFAGNEQFF.

This clonotype showed up just once. The chain uses TRBV5-1 and TRBJ2-3; 7 nucleotides align to TRBD2. The CDR3 length is 14 residues. Germline values: CDR1 SGHRS, CDR2 YFSETQ. Trimming cost V 7 bases and J 0 bases; bases outside gene matches: 5. In DNA form, the CDR3 reads TGCGCCAGCCTAGCGGAGCCGAGCACAGATACGCAGTATTTT. This gives the protein CASLAEPSTDTQYF. The full variable domain, with the rest looked up from reference TRBV5-1 and TRBJ2-3, is KAGVTQTPRYLIKTRGQQVTLSCSPISGHRSVSWYQQTPGQGLQFLFEYFSETQRNKGNFPGRFSGRQFSNSRSEMNVSTLELGDSALYLCASLAEPSTDTQYFGPGTRLTVL.

The genes are TRBV18 and TRBJ1-2; 8 bases agree with TRBD1. V was clipped by 5 bases and J by 8 bases; unmatched bases: 7. Germline V gene sequence: CDR1 KGHSH, CDR2 LQKENI. This CDR3 is 13 amino acids long. The CDR3 nucleotides are TGTGCCAGCTCATCTAAGACAGGGGAAGGCTACACCTTC. It is translated as CASSSKTGEGYTF. The whole variable domain, filled in from reference TRBV18 and TRBJ1-2, reads NAGVMQNPRHLVRRRGQEARLRCSPMKGHSHVYWYRQLPEEGLKFMVYLQKENIIDESGMPKERFSAEFPKEGPSILRIQQVVRGDSAAYFCASSSKTGEGYTFGSGTRLTVV.

The chain carries TRBV5-6 and TRBJ1-1, with 7 positions matching TRBD1. CDR1 is SGHDT, CDR2 YYEEEE, per germline. J was trimmed by 7 bases and V by 2 bases; bases with no gene match: 2. This CDR3 comprises 12 residues. CDR3 loop: CASSFRGIEAFF. The CDR3 DNA reads as TGTGCCAGCAGCTTCAGGGGGATTGAAGCTTTCTTT. The variable domain in full, with the rest retrieved from reference TRBV5-6 and TRBJ1-1, is DAGVTQSPTHLIKTRGQQVTLRCSPKSGHDTVSWYQQALGQGPQFIFQYYEEEERQRGNFPDRFSGHQFPNYSSELNVNALLLGDSALYLCASSFRGIEAFFGQGTRLTVV.

The rearrangement links TRBV28 to TRBJ2-4, with D perhaps TRBD1 or TRBD2 (6 bases each). In germline, CDR1 is MDHEN, CDR2 SYDVKM. The CDR3 has 16 amino acids. Trimming took 3 bases from V and 1 from J, leaving 13 bases between them. CDR3 nucleotides: TGTGCCAGCAGTTTGGAGGGGGTGGACGCCAAAAACATTCAGTACTTC. Translating it yields CASSLEGVDAKNIQYF.